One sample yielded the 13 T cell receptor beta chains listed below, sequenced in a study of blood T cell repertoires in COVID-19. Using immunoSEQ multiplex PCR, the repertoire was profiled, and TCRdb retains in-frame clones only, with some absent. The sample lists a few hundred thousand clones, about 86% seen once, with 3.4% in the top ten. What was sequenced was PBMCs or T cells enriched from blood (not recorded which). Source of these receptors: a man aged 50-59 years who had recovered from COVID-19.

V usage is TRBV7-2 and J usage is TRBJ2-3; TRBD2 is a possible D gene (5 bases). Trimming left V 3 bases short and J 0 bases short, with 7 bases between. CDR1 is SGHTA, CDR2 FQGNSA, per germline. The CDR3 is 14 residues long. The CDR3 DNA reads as TGTGCCAGCAGCTTCTCTAGCAGCACAGATACGCAGTATTTT. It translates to CASSFSSSTDTQYF.

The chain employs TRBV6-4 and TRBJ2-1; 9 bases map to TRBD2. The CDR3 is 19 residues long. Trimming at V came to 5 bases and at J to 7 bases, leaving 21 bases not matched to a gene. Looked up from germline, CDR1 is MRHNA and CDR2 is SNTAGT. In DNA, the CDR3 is TGTGCCAGCAGTCCTATAGGACGGCCTGCGGGGGGGTTCGGAAATGAGCAGTTCTTC. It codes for CASSPIGRPAGGFGNEQFF.

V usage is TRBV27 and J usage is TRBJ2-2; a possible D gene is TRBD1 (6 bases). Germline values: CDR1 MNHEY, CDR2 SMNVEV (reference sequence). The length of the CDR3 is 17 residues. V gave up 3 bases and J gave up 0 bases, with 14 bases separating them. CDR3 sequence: CASSFAGVDPNTGELFF. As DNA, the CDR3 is TGTGCCAGCAGTTTTGCAGGGGTGGATCCGAACACCGGGGAGCTGTTTTTT.

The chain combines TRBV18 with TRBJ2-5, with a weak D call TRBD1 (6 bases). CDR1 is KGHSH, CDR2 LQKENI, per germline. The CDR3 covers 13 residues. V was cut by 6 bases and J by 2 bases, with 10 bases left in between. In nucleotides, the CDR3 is TGTGCCAGCTCCACAAGGGGGCAAGAGACCCAGTACTTC. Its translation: CASSTRGQETQYF.

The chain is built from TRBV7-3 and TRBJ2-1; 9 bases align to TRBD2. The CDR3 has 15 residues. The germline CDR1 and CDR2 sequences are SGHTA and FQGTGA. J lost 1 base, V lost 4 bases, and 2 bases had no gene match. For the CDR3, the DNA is TGTGCCAGCAGCTCCCTAGCGGGGTCCTACAATGAGCAGTTCTTC. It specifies CASSSLAGSYNEQFF.

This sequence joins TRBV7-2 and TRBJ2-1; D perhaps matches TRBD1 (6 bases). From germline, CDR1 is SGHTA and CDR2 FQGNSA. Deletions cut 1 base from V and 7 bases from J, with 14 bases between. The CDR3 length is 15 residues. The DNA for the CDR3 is TGTGCCAGCAGCTTAGATCGTCTAAGGGGGAATGAGCAGTTCTTC. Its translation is CASSLDRLRGNEQFF.

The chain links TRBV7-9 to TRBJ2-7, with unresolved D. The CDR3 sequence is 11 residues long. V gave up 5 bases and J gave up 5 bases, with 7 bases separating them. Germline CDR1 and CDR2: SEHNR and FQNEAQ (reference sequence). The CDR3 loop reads CASSLQDEQYF. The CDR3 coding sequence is TGTGCCAGCAGCCTTCAGGACGAGCAGTACTTC.

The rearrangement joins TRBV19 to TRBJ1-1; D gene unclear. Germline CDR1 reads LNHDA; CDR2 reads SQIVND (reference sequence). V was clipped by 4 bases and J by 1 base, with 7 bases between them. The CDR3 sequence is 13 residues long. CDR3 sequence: CASSTPGNTEAFF. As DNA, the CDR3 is TGTGCCAGTAGTACGCCAGGGAACACTGAAGCTTTCTTT.

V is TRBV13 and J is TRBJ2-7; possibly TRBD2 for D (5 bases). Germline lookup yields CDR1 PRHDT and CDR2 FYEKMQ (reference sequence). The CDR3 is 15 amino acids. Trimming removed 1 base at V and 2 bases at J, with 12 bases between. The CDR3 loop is CASSLVRELAYEQYF. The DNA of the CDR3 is TGTGCCAGCAGCTTAGTCCGGGAATTGGCCTACGAGCAGTACTTC.

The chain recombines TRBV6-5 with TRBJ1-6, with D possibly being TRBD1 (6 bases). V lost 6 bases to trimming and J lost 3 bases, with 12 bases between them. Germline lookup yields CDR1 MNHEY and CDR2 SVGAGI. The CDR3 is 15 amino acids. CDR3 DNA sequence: TGTGCCAGCAGGAAGGACAGCCTCTATAATTCACCCCTCCACTTT. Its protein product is CASRKDSLYNSPLHF.

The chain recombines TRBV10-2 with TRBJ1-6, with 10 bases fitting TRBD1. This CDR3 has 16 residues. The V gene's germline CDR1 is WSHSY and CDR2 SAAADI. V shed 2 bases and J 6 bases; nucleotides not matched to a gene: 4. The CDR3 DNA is TGCGCCAGCAGTGAGCCAAGGACAGGGGGTAATTCACCCCTCCACTTT. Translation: CASSEPRTGGNSPLHF.

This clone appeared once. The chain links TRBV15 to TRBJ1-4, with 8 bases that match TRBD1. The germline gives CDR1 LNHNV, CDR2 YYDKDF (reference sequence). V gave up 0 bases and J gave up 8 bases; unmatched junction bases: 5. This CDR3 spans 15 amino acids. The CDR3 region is CATSRDRGQVEKLFF. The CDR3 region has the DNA TGTGCCACCAGCAGAGACAGGGGGCAGGTCGAAAAACTGTTTTTT.

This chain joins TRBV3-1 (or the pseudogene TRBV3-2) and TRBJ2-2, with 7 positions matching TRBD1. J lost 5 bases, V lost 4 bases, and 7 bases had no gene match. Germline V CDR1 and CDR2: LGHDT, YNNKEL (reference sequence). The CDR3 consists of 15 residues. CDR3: CASSRGGGGTGELFF. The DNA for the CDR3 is TGTGCCAGCAGCCGAGGGGGCGGTGGAACCGGGGAGCTGTTTTTT.